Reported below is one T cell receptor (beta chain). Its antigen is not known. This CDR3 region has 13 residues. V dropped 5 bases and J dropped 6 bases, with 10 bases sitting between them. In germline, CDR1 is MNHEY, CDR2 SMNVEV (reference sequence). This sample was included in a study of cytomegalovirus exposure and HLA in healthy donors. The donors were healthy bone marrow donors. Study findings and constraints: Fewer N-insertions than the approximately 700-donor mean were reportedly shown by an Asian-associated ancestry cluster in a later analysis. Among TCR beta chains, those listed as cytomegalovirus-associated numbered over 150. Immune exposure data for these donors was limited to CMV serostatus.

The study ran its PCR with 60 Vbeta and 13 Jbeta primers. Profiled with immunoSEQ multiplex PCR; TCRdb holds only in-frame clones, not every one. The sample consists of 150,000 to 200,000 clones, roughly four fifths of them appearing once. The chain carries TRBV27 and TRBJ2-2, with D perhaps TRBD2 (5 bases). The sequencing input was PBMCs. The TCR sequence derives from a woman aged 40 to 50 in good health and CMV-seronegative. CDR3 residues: CASSQLGPGELFF. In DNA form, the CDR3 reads TGTGCCAGCAGTCAACTAGGTCCCGGGGAGCTGTTTTTT.